This entry lists 29 T cell receptor beta chains sequenced from one sample in a study of T-cell reconstitution after alpha-beta-depleted transplantation in children. As it was prepared, the TCRbeta library received unique molecular identifiers. TCRdb passed the PCR reads through MiXCR, listing each CDR3 protein once. Among 700,000 to 950,000 distinct CDR3 sequences listed, roughly 16% were seen once. The sample in question was PBMCs, mostly from graft donor cells, obtained 360 days after TCRalphabeta/CD19-depleted stem cell transplant. The receptor source for this set is a male patient between 10 and 17 years old who had a stem cell transplant for acute lymphoblastic leukemia, so the T cells may come from the graft donor.

This clonotype appeared a few times. The V and J genes are TRBV10-1 and TRBJ2-1; TRBD2 matches at 11 bases. The V segment lost 0 bases and the J segment 10 bases; nucleotides outside the gene matches: 11. The CDR3 covers 17 residues. Germline V lookup: CDR1 WNHNN, CDR2 SYGVQD (reference sequence). CDR3 loop: CASSESILAGDSEEQFF. The CDR3 DNA reads TGCGCCAGCAGTGAGTCGATACTAGCGGGAGACTCAGAAGAGCAGTTCTTC.

This clonotype was counted ten times or more. The chain has TRBV27 and TRBJ2-7; 7 bases map to TRBD2. Per germline, CDR1 MNHEY and CDR2 SMNVEV (reference sequence). J was trimmed by 6 bases and V by 7 bases; bases with no gene match: 3. The CDR3 has 11 residues. CDR3 sequence reads: CASKGGSEQYF. The DNA of the CDR3 is TGTGCCAGCAAGGGAGGGAGCGAGCAGTACTTC.

This clonotype was counted between two and nine times. This chain connects TRBV4-1 to TRBJ2-1, with 13 bases lining up with TRBD2. The CDR3 sequence is 17 residues long. V shed 1 base, J shed 4 bases, and the junction held 4 bases outside the gene matches. The germline V gene encodes CDR1 MGHRA and CDR2 YSYEKL. The CDR3 DNA follows: TGCGCCAGCAGCCAAGGACGACTAGCGGGAGGTTACAATGAGCAGTTCTTC. This translates into CASSQGRLAGGYNEQFF.

Ten or more counts support this clonotype. The genes are TRBV27 and TRBJ2-3, with 7 bases that match TRBD2. The trim removed 1 base at V and 4 bases at J, leaving 8 bases unmatched. The CDR3 is 16 amino acids. Germline CDR1 and CDR2: MNHEY and SMNVEV (reference sequence). The DNA for the CDR3 is TGTGCCAGCAGTTTATTCAACCGACTAGCAGCAGATACGCAGTATTTT. Its protein is CASSLFNRLAADTQYF.

This clonotype was counted only a few times. CDR3 sequence (DNA): TGCAGCGTTCCCCAGACTTGGGGTGGCTACACCTTC. The encoded protein is CSVPQTWGGYTF. The chain combines TRBV29-1 with TRBJ1-2, with unresolved D. The CDR3 totals 12 residues. Germline CDR1 and CDR2: SQVTM and ANQGSEA. V lost 5 bases and J 7 bases, leaving 14 bases between the germline ends.

The V gene is TRBV20-1, the J gene TRBJ2-7; D unclear. Germline V CDR1 and CDR2: DFQATT, SNEGSKA (reference sequence). The ends were cut back, 4 bases at V and 4 bases at J, with 11 bases in the middle. The CDR3 contains 12 residues. The CDR3 loop is CSAKGRPYEQYF. The DNA of the CDR3 is TGCAGTGCTAAAGGCAGGCCTTACGAGCAGTACTTC.

This clonotype was observed many times. V gene TRBV6-1 combines with J gene TRBJ2-1, with 11 nucleotides matching TRBD2. V lost 7 bases, J lost 4 bases, and 6 bases stayed unmatched. Germline V gives CDR1 MNHNS, CDR2 SASEGT. The CDR3 length is 15 residues. The CDR3 DNA sequence: TGTGCCAGCATCCAGACTAGCGGGGATTACAATGAGCAGTTCTTC. Encoded protein: CASIQTSGDYNEQFF.

The J gene is TRBJ2-3, the V gene TRBV20-1, with D possibly being TRBD2 (6 bases). V shed 6 bases and J shed 8 bases, with 12 bases lying between them. Germline values: CDR1 DFQATT, CDR2 SNEGSKA (reference sequence). The CDR3 length is 11 residues. This CDR3 is CSATSLGTQYF. The CDR3 region has the DNA TGCAGTGCCACTAGCCTCGGTACGCAGTATTTT.

This clonotype was counted at least ten times. The gene calls are TRBV7-9 and TRBJ2-3, with D possibly being TRBD1 (6 bases). The CDR3 runs 14 residues. The germline V and J ends were trimmed by 3 bases and 2 bases, with 9 bases remaining between them. The V gene's germline CDR1 is SEHNR and CDR2 FQNEAQ (reference sequence). The CDR3 sequence: CASSFGQTTDTQYF. In DNA, the CDR3 is TGTGCCAGCAGCTTCGGACAGACCACAGATACGCAGTATTTT.

This clonotype was recorded many times. This sequence joins TRBV20-1 and TRBJ2-7; tentative D call: TRBD2 (6 bases). Trimming pared 3 bases from V and 4 bases from J, leaving 10 bases between. Germline V lookup: CDR1 DFQATT, CDR2 SNEGSKA (reference sequence). CDR3 length: 12 amino acids. CDR3 sequence (DNA): TGCAGTGCTAGTGACGGACTATACGAGCAGTACTTC. Amino acid sequence: CSASDGLYEQYF.

This clonotype has a handful of counts. The V call is TRBV11-2, the J call TRBJ2-7; possible D gene TRBD2, 5 bases. Germline CDR1 is SGHAT and CDR2 is FQNNGV. The CDR3 sequence is 14 residues long. V was shortened by 5 bases and J by 6 bases, with 17 bases between the two germline ends. The CDR3 DNA reads TGTGCCAGCAGCCTCATTACTCTAGCCGGCGAGCAGTACTTC. This gives the protein CASSLITLAGEQYF.

The sample holds a few counts of this clonotype. The chain uses TRBV6-1 and TRBJ2-5, with 7 bases fitting TRBD1. J lost 2 bases, V lost 6 bases, and 9 bases had no gene match. The germline V gene has CDR1 MNHNS and CDR2 SASEGT. The CDR3 covers 15 residues. Here the CDR3 DNA reads TGTGCCAGCAGGCGACAGGGCCTGTTACAAGAGACCCAGTACTTC. The encoded protein is CASRRQGLLQETQYF.

The rearrangement links TRBV27 to TRBJ2-1; no clear D gene. The CDR3 sequence is 14 residues long. V was pared by 4 bases and J by 9 bases, with 16 bases between. Germline V lookup: CDR1 MNHEY, CDR2 SMNVEV (reference sequence). CDR3 in amino acids: CASSYMADHGEQFF. CDR3 nucleotide sequence: TGTGCCAGCAGTTATATGGCGGACCACGGTGAGCAGTTCTTC.

This clonotype was found a few times. The gene calls are TRBV5-1 and TRBJ2-7, with D possibly TRBD1 on 6 matching bases. CDR3 length: 15 residues. Trimming pared 3 bases from V and 1 base from J, leaving 14 bases between. The germline gives CDR1 SGHRS, CDR2 YFSETQ. The CDR3 loop is CASSSGTPYSYEQYF. The CDR3 nucleotides are TGCGCCAGCAGCTCCGGGACACCCTATTCCTACGAGCAGTACTTC.

At least ten counts were recorded for this clonotype. The genes are TRBV7-9 and TRBJ2-2; TRBD2 aligns across 7 bases. Trimming removed 6 bases from V and 5 bases from J; junction bases left unmatched: 15. CDR1 and CDR2 from the germline V gene are SEHNR and FQNEAQ (reference sequence). CDR3 size: 17 residues. DNA of the CDR3: TGTGCCAGCAGATTACGACTGAGCGGGATAAAAACCGGGGAGCTGTTTTTT. Its translation: CASRLRLSGIKTGELFF.

A few counts support this clonotype. The J gene is TRBJ2-2, the V gene TRBV27; D not resolved. Germline loops: CDR1 MNHEY, CDR2 SMNVEV (reference sequence). This CDR3 contains 16 residues. The germline V and J ends were trimmed by 0 bases and 4 bases, with 12 bases remaining between them. CDR3 bases: TGTGCCAGCAGTTTATCACGGCGTTTATTCACCGGGGAGCTGTTTTTT. Its protein is CASSLSRRLFTGELFF.

This clonotype has a handful of counts. The rearrangement links TRBV5-1 to TRBJ2-7, with TRBD2 identical over 8 bases. Trimming took 4 bases from V and 2 from J; bases not matched to a gene: 8. Germline CDR1 is SGHRS and CDR2 is YFSETQ. The CDR3 covers 15 residues. CDR3 sequence reads: CASSRLAGLTYEQYF. CDR3 nucleotides: TGCGCCAGCAGCCGGTTAGCGGGACTAACCTACGAGCAGTACTTC.

The genes are TRBV7-2 and TRBJ2-7; TRBD2 matches at 8 bases. The CDR3 contains 15 residues. The germline CDR1 and CDR2 sequences are SGHTA and FQGNSA. Trimming took 3 bases from V and 2 from J; bases not matched to a gene: 6. CDR3 bases: TGTGCCAGCAGCTTGAGTAGCGGGACCCCCTACGAGCAGTACTTC. Encoded protein: CASSLSSGTPYEQYF.

This clonotype was counted between two and nine times. The chain carries TRBV29-1 and TRBJ1-4, with D possibly being TRBD1 (5 bases). The V gene's germline CDR1 is SQVTM and CDR2 ANQGSEA. The V end lost 5 bases, the J end lost 13 bases, and 17 bases lay between the germline ends. The CDR3 runs to 12 residues. In DNA, the CDR3 is TGCAGCGTTCTCAGCCGGGGGGGAGGACTGTTTTTT. It codes for CSVLSRGGGLFF.

This clonotype was seen more than once but under ten times. V gene TRBV28 combines with J gene TRBJ1-1; D not certain. V lost 2 bases to trimming and J lost 11 bases, with 15 bases between them. Looked up from germline, CDR1 is MDHEN and CDR2 is SYDVKM. This CDR3 contains 13 residues. CDR3 nucleotides: TGTGCCAGCAGTTTAGTGACACCGTCGACGGCTTTCTTT. Encoded protein: CASSLVTPSTAFF.

V is TRBV18 and J is TRBJ1-6; tentative D call: TRBD1 (5 bases). V lost 2 bases and J lost 5, with 7 bases in between. The CDR3 extends over 14 amino acids. The germline V gene has CDR1 KGHSH and CDR2 LQKENI. CDR3: CASSPIRDNSPLHF. The DNA for the CDR3 is TGTGCCAGCTCACCAATCAGGGATAATTCACCCCTCCACTTT.

The chain joins TRBV11-3 to TRBJ2-1; 7 bases agree with TRBD1. Germline lookup yields CDR1 SGHNT and CDR2 YENEEA. With 5 bases clipped from V and 10 bases from J, the junction kept 14 bases outside the gene matches. This CDR3 is 15 amino acids long. The CDR3 region is CASSRQGGLGGEQFF. In DNA, the CDR3 is TGTGCCAGCAGCCGTCAAGGCGGCCTAGGGGGCGAGCAGTTCTTC.

V usage is TRBV5-6 and J usage is TRBJ2-7, with D unclear. In germline, CDR1 is SGHDT, CDR2 YYEEEE. The CDR3 contains 13 residues. Trimming stripped 5 bases from V and 3 bases from J, with 12 bases between. The CDR3 spells CASRSTEIYEQYF. Here the CDR3 DNA reads TGTGCCAGCAGATCTACAGAGATCTACGAGCAGTACTTC.

The chain employs TRBV29-1 and TRBJ1-5; 11 positions match TRBD1. Losses at the gene ends were 5 bases for V and 4 bases for J; bases not matched to a gene: 4. The CDR3 spans 14 residues. Germline CDR1 reads SQVTM; CDR2 reads ANQGSEA. CDR3 DNA sequence: TGCAGCGTTTCCGGGACAGGGGGTAATCAGCCCCAGCATTTT. Its translation: CSVSGTGGNQPQHF. The full variable domain, completed using reference TRBV29-1 and TRBJ1-5, is SAVISQKPSRDICQRGTSLTIQCQVDSQVTMMFWYRQQPGQSLTLIATANQGSEATYESGFVIDKFPISRPNLTFSTLTVSNMSPEDSSIYLCSVSGTGGNQPQHFGDGTRLSIL.

This clonotype appeared a few times. The CDR3 nucleotides are TGTGCCAGCAGCCCCACCGTAGCGGGAGCCTACAATGAGCAGTTCTTC. It is translated as CASSPTVAGAYNEQFF. The chain joins TRBV14 to TRBJ2-1; TRBD2 matches at 9 bases. CDR1 SGHDN and CDR2 FVKESK come from the germline V gene. J lost 2 bases, V lost 4 bases, and 6 bases had no gene match. The CDR3 totals 16 residues.

V gene TRBV18 combines with J gene TRBJ2-7, with TRBD1 matching over 7 bases. V was pared by 6 bases and J by 2 bases, with 10 bases of the junction left unmatched. Germline assignment: CDR1 KGHSH and CDR2 LQKENI. The CDR3 runs to 15 residues. The CDR3 is CASSFTPGTAYEQYF. In DNA, the CDR3 is TGTGCCAGCTCCTTCACGCCCGGGACAGCCTACGAGCAGTACTTC.

This clonotype has only a few counts. The CDR3, as DNA: TGTGCCAGCAGTCCCGGACCACTCAATGAGCAGTTCTTC. Amino acids: CASSPGPLNEQFF. The V and J genes are TRBV27 and TRBJ2-1, with D unclear. The length of the CDR3 is 13 residues. Germline V lookup: CDR1 MNHEY, CDR2 SMNVEV (reference sequence). V lost 5 bases and J lost 6, with 11 bases in between.

This clonotype was seen a few times. This chain uses TRBV15 with TRBJ2-1; possibly TRBD2 for D (6 bases). CDR1 LNHNV and CDR2 YYDKDF come from the germline V gene (reference sequence). The CDR3 contains 14 residues. Trimming shortened V by 5 bases and J by 2 bases, and 10 bases separated the two germline ends. This chain's CDR3 is CATSSGTAYNEQFF. The CDR3 bases are TGTGCCACCAGCTCGGGGACTGCCTACAATGAGCAGTTCTTC.

This clonotype was detected ten times or more. This chain connects TRBV20-1 to TRBJ2-1, with D perhaps TRBD1 (6 bases). The germline V and J ends were trimmed by 3 bases and 0 bases, with 9 bases remaining between them. The CDR3 spans 14 residues. CDR1 and CDR2 (germline): DFQATT, SNEGSKA (reference sequence). The CDR3: CSARRGSSYNEQFF. The CDR3, as DNA: TGCAGTGCTAGGAGGGGGAGCTCCTACAATGAGCAGTTCTTC.